This T cell receptor (beta chain) came from a study of CD8 T cells in ankylosing spondylitis. As the method for making TCR beta libraries, quantitative 5'-RACE with molecular barcodes was used. TCRdb recomputed calls from the 5' RACE reads with MiXCR, one row per CDR3 protein. Of roughly 440,000 distinct CDR3 sequences in the sample, roughly 18% were seen once. To note about this clonotype: The target antigen is unknown.

The CDR3 runs 19 residues. Trimming stripped 2 bases from V and 0 bases from J, with 17 bases between. Germline CDR1 and CDR2: KGHSH and LQKENI. Study outcomes and limitations: A TCR beta motif of 8 or 9 highly homologous variants appeared characteristic of ankylosing spondylitis blood. Disease-linked clones displayed a CD8+ phenotype and appeared relatively rarely in peripheral blood.

The chain is built from TRBV18 and TRBJ1-6; D might be TRBD1 (5 bases). The material sequenced was blood, either unsorted or a sorted T cell fraction (not recorded which). The TCR sequence derives from a male donor with ankylosing spondylitis. The CDR3 sequence: CASSPRGGFTSSYNSPLHF. The CDR3, as DNA: TGTGCCAGCTCACCAAGGGGCGGATTTACCAGCTCCTATAATTCACCCCTCCACTTT. Full variable domain (rest looked up from reference TRBV18 and TRBJ1-6): NAGVMQNPRHLVRRRGQEARLRCSPMKGHSHVYWYRQLPEEGLKFMVYLQKENIIDESGMPKERFSAEFPKEGPSILRIQQVVRGDSAAYFCASSPRGGFTSSYNSPLHFGNGTRLTVT.